The clone carrying this T cell receptor beta chain was seen ten or more times. Its target is not known. Axillary draining lymph nodes of breast cancer patients supplied the node samples. The data were taken from a study of breast tumors, draining lymph nodes, adjacent tissues. Study-wide results and caveats: Tumors had less TCR diversity than lymph nodes, more than nontumor tissue. That most tumor T cells come from lymph nodes remained unproven. Luminal-like breast cancer showed significantly higher tumor–nontumor repertoire similarity than basal-like.

TCRdb reprocessed the multiplex PCR reads via MiXCR and lists one record per CDR3 protein. Of roughly 120,000 distinct CDR3 sequences listed, nearly 20% are singletons. Specimen: axillary lymph node tissue. The TCR comes from a female donor with breast cancer. Some clones in this sample may be carry-over from other donors' samples.

In DNA form, the CDR3 reads TGTGCCTGGAGTGACTGGGTTGAGCAGTTCTTC. Translated, it gives CAWSDWVEQFF. The rearrangement links TRBV30 to TRBJ2-1; D remains ambiguous. CDR1 is GTSNPN, CDR2 SVGIG, per germline (reference sequence). Trimming took 1 base from V and 9 from J, leaving 7 bases between them. This CDR3 comprises 11 residues.